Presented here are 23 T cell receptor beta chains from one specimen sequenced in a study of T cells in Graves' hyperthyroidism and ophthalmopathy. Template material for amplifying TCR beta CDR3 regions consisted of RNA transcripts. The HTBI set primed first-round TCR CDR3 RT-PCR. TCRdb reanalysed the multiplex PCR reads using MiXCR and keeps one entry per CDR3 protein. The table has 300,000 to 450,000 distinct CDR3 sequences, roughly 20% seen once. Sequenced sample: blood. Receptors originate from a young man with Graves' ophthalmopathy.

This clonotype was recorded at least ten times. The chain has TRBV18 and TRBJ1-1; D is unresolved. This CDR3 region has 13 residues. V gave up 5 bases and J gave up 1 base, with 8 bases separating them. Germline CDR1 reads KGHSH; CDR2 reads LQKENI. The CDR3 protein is CASSSASNTEAFF. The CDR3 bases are TGTGCCAGCTCATCCGCGTCGAACACTGAAGCTTTCTTT.

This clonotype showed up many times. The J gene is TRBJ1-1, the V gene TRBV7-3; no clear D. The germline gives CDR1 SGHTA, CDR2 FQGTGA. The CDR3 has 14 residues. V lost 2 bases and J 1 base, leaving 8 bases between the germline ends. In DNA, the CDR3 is TGTGCCAGCAGCTTAGGAATGCCGAACACTGAAGCTTTCTTT. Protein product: CASSLGMPNTEAFF.

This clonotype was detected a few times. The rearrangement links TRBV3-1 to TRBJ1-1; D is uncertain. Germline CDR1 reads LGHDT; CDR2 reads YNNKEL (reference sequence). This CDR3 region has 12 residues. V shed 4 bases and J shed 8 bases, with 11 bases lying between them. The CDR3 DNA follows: TGTGCCAGCAGCCCGGGGAAGCCAGAAGCTTTCTTT. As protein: CASSPGKPEAFF.

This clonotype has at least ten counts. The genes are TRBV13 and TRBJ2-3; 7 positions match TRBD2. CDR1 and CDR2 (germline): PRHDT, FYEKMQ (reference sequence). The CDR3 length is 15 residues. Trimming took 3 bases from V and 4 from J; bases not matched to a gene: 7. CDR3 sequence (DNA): TGTGCCAGCAGCTTTGGCGGGGGTGTCCCAGATACGCAGTATTTT. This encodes CASSFGGGVPDTQYF.

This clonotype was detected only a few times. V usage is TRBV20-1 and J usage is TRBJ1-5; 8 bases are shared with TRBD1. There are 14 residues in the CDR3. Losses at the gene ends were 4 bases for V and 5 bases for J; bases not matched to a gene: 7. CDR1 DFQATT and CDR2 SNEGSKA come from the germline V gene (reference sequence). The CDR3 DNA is TGCAGTGCTAAGCAGGGGGCGCGGGATCAGCCCCAGCATTTT. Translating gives CSAKQGARDQPQHF.

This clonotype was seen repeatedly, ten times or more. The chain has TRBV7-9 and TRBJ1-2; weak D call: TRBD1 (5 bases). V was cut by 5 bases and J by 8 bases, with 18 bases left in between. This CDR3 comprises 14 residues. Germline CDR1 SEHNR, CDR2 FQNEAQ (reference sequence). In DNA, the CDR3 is TGTGCCAGCAGCCCTGGACATAACGCGGGGGGCTACACCTTC. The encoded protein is CASSPGHNAGGYTF. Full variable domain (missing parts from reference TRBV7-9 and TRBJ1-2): DTGVSQNPRHKITKRGQNVTFRCDPISEHNRLYWYRQTLGQGPEFLTYFQNEAQLEKSRLLSDRFSAERPKGSFSTLEIQRTEQGDSAMYLCASSPGHNAGGYTFGSGTRLTVV.

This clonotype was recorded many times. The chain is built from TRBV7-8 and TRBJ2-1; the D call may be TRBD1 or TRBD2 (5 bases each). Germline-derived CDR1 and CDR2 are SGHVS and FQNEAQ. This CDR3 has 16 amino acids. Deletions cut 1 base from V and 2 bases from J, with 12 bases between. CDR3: CASSLGGRSTYNEQFF. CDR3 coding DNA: TGTGCCAGCAGCTTAGGGGGACGTAGCACCTACAATGAGCAGTTCTTC.

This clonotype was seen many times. The CDR3: CASSLGSSDPTDTQYF. DNA of the CDR3: TGCGCCAGCAGCTTGGGCTCGTCAGATCCCACAGATACGCAGTATTTT. The V call is TRBV5-1, the J call TRBJ2-3; D is ambiguous. V was cut by 0 bases and J by 2 bases, with 13 bases left in between. The germline V gene has CDR1 SGHRS and CDR2 YFSETQ. The CDR3 contains 16 residues.

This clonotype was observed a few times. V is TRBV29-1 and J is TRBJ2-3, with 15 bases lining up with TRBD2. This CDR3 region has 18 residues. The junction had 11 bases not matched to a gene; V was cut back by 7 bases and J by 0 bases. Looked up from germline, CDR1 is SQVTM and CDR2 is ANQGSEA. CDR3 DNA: TGCAGCGCTCGGGGACTAGCGGGGGGACCTTCAAGCACAGATACGCAGTATTTT. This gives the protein CSARGLAGGPSSTDTQYF.

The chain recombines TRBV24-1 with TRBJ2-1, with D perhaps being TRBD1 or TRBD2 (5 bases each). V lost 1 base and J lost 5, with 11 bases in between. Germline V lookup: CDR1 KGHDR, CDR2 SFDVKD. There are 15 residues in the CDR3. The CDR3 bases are TGTGCCACCAGTGATTTCGGGACGACCCACAATGAGCAGTTCTTC. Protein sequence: CATSDFGTTHNEQFF.

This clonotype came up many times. In nucleotides, the CDR3 is TGTGCCAGGGCGCTAAGGGGGGGCTCCTACAATGAGCAGTTCTTC. Its translation is CARALRGGSYNEQFF. The rearrangement links TRBV12-3 or TRBV12-4 to TRBJ2-1, with D perhaps matching TRBD2 (7 bases). The CDR3 runs 15 residues. V gave up 9 bases and J gave up 0 bases, with 15 bases separating them.

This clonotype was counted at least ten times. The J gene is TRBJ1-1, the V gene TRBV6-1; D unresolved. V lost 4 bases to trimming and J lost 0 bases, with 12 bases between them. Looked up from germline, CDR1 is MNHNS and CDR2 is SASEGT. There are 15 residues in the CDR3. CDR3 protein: CASSVRMGMNTEAFF. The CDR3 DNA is TGTGCCAGCAGTGTACGAATGGGGATGAACACTGAAGCTTTCTTT.

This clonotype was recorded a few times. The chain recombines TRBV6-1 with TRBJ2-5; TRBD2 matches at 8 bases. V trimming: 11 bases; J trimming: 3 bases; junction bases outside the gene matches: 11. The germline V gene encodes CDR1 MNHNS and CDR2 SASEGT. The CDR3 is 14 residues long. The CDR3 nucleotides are TGTGCCTGCCGGACGGGAGGGAGGGAAGAGACCCAGTACTTC. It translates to CACRTGGREETQYF.

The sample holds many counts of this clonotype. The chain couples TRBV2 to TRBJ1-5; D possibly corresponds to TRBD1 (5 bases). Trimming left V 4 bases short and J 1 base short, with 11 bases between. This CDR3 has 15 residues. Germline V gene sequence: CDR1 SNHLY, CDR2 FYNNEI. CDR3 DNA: TGTGCCAGCAGTGGTAGGGGCCCAAGCAATCAGCCCCAGCATTTT. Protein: CASSGRGPSNQPQHF. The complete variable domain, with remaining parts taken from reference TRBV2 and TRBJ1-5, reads EPEVTQTPSHQVTQMGQEVILRCVPISNHLYFYWYRQILGQKVEFLVSFYNNEISEKSEIFDDQFSVERPDGSNFTLKIRSTKLEDSAMYFCASSGRGPSNQPQHFGDGTRLSIL.

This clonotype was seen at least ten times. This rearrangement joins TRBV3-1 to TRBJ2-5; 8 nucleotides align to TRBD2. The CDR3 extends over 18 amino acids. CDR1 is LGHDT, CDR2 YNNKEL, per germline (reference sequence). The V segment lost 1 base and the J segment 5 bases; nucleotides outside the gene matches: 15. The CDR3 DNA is TGTGCCAGCAGCCAAGGGAACCAGCCGGGACTAGGTGTGGAGACCCAGTACTTC. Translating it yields CASSQGNQPGLGVETQYF.

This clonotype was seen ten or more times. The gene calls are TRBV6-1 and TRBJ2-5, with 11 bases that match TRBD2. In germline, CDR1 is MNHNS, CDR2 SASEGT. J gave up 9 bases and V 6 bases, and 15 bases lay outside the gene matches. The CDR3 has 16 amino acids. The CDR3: CASSRTLSGGATAQYF. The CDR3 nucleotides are TGTGCCAGCAGCCGGACCCTTAGCGGGGGGGCAACGGCCCAGTACTTC.

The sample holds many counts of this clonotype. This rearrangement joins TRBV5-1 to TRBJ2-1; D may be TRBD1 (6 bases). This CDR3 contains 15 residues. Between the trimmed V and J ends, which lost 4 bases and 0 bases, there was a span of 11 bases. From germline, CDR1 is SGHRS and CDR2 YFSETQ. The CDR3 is CASSQTGSSYNEQFF. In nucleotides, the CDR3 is TGCGCCAGCAGCCAAACAGGGAGCTCCTACAATGAGCAGTTCTTC.

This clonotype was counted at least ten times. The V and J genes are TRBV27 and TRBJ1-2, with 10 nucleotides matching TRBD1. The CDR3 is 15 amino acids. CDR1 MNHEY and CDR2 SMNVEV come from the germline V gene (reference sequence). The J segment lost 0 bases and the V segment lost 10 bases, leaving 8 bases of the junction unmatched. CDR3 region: CATKRGQGANYGYTF. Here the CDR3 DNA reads TGTGCCACCAAAAGAGGACAGGGGGCTAACTATGGCTACACCTTC.

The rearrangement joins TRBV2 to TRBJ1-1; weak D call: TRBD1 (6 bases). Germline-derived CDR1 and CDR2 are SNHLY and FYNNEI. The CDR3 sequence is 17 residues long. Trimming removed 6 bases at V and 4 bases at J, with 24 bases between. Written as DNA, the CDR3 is TGTGCCAGCAGGGAGACCGGGGGGCCCCTTTACTCCACTGAAGCTTTCTTT. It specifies CASRETGGPLYSTEAFF.

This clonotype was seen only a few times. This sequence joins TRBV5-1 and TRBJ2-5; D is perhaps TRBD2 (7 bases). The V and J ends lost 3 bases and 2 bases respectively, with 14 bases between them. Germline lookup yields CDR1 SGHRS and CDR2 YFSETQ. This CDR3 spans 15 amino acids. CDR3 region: CASSSRGGHQETQYF. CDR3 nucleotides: TGCGCCAGCAGCTCGAGGGGGGGGCATCAAGAGACCCAGTACTTC.

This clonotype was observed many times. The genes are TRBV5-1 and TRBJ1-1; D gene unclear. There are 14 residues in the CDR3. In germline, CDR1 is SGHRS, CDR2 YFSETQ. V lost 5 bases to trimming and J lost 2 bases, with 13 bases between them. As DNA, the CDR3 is TGCGCCAGCAGGGACCTACGATTAAACACTGAAGCTTTCTTT. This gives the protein CASRDLRLNTEAFF.

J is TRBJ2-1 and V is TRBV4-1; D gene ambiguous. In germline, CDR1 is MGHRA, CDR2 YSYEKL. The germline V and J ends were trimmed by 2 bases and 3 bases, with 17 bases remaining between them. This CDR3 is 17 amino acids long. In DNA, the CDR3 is TGCGCCAGCAGCCAACAGCAAGGTGCGTATGGCTACAATGAGCAGTTCTTC. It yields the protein CASSQQQGAYGYNEQFF.

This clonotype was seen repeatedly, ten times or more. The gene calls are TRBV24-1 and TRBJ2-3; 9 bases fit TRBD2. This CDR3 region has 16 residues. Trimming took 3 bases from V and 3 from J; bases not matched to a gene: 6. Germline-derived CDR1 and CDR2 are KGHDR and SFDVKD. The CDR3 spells CATSDKRGVGTDTQYF. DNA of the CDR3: TGTGCCACCAGTGATAAGCGGGGGGTTGGTACAGATACGCAGTATTTT.